What follows are 14 T cell receptor beta chains derived from one specimen sequenced in a study of CD8+ T cells in alopecia areata. Extraction and reverse transcription of RNA yielded cDNA as the sequencing template. Method: immunoSEQ multiplex PCR; TCRdb's copy keeps in-frame clones and lacks some. The sample has tens of thousands of clones, roughly half seen once. The sample was NKG2D-high CD8+ T cells sorted from blood. The receptors derive from a human donor with alopecia areata.

The J gene is TRBJ2-5, the V gene TRBV7-8; D is possibly TRBD1 (6 bases). This CDR3 contains 14 residues. Germline V lookup: CDR1 SGHVS, CDR2 FQNEAQ. Trimming shortened V by 7 bases and J by 2 bases, and 14 bases separated the two germline ends. The CDR3, as DNA: TGTGCCAGCATCCCCGGGACATGGCAAGAGACCCAGTACTTC. The encoded protein is CASIPGTWQETQYF.

V and J are TRBV29-1 and TRBJ2-5; TRBD2 is a possible D gene (5 bases). CDR1 and CDR2 (germline): SQVTM, ANQGSEA. The CDR3 runs 11 residues. Trimming left V 8 bases short and J 5 bases short, with 12 bases between. CDR3 coding DNA: TGCAGCCTTAGCGAGTGGGAGACCCAGTACTTC. This translates into CSLSEWETQYF.

The chain carries TRBV2 and TRBJ2-7, with TRBD2 identical over 11 bases. Germline lookup yields CDR1 SNHLY and CDR2 FYNNEI. This CDR3 region has 13 residues. V was clipped by 10 bases and J by 7 bases; unmatched bases: 9. CDR3 amino acids: CATHSGRAGEQYF. The CDR3, as DNA: TGTGCCACCCATAGCGGGAGGGCCGGGGAGCAGTACTTC.

The chain recombines TRBV27 with TRBJ1-5; perhaps TRBD1 as D (6 bases). This CDR3 is 14 amino acids long. Germline assignment: CDR1 MNHEY and CDR2 SMNVEV (reference sequence). The germline V and J ends were trimmed by 5 bases and 5 bases, with 13 bases remaining between them. The CDR3 coding sequence is TGTGCCAGCAGTGTAGGGCAGGGGTATCAGCCCCAGCATTTT. Its protein product is CASSVGQGYQPQHF.

V gene TRBV28 combines with J gene TRBJ2-1; 10 bases align to TRBD2. V shed 3 bases, J shed 7 bases, and the junction held 6 bases outside the gene matches. The CDR3 length is 15 residues. CDR1 is MDHEN and CDR2 is SYDVKM in the germline V gene. CDR3 residues: CASSFGTSVSNEQFF. The CDR3 DNA reads TGTGCCAGCAGTTTCGGGACTAGCGTCAGTAATGAGCAGTTCTTC.

This clone was counted between two and nine times. J is TRBJ2-6 and V is TRBV28; D call uncertain. The CDR3 has 19 residues. Trimming pared 3 bases from V and 0 bases from J, leaving 18 bases between. CDR1 is MDHEN, CDR2 SYDVKM, per germline. CDR3 region: CASSFPSTPQGSGANVLTF. CDR3 in DNA: TGTGCCAGCAGTTTCCCATCCACCCCCCAAGGCTCTGGGGCCAACGTCCTGACTTTC.

This clone was recorded a few times. This sequence joins TRBV5-1 and TRBJ2-7; D unclear. Germline V CDR1 and CDR2: SGHRS, YFSETQ. This CDR3 has 13 residues. The V end was cut by 4 bases, the J end by 5 bases, with 13 bases between. CDR3 protein: CASSLRPINEQYF. The CDR3 DNA reads TGCGCCAGCAGCCTCCGGCCGATAAACGAGCAGTACTTC.

This rearrangement joins TRBV11-2 to TRBJ2-3; no definite D call. Germline V gene lookup returns CDR1 SGHAT and CDR2 FQNNGV. Trimming stripped 7 bases from V and 1 base from J, with 6 bases between. The CDR3 has 12 residues. This CDR3 is CASTPGTDTQYF. CDR3 bases: TGTGCCAGCACCCCCGGCACAGATACGCAGTATTTT. The complete variable domain, with remaining parts taken from reference TRBV11-2 and TRBJ2-3, reads EAGVAQSPRYKIIEKRQSVAFWCNPISGHATLYWYQQILGQGPKLLIQFQNNGVVDDSQLPKDRFSAERLKGVDSTLKIQPAKLEDSAVYLCASTPGTDTQYFGPGTRLTVL.

This chain links TRBV29-1 with TRBJ2-2; D unclear. The germline CDR1 and CDR2 sequences are SQVTM and ANQGSEA. Trimming took off 3 bases at V and 2 bases at J, with 7 bases between the two ends. The CDR3 runs 13 residues. Here the CDR3 reads CSVEPVNTGELFF. The CDR3 nucleotides are TGCAGCGTTGAGCCTGTAAACACCGGGGAGCTGTTTTTT.

This clone has a handful of counts. The rearrangement links TRBV28 to TRBJ2-7; 9 bases are a match to TRBD2. V shed 4 bases, J shed 3 bases, and the junction held 7 bases outside the gene matches. The germline V gene has CDR1 MDHEN and CDR2 SYDVKM. CDR3 size: 15 residues. As DNA, the CDR3 is TGTGCCAGCAGTTATATGACTAGCGGAGGCTACGAGCAGTACTTC. It yields the protein CASSYMTSGGYEQYF.

The chain carries TRBV7-9 and TRBJ1-2, with 7 bases aligning to TRBD1. The CDR3 is 14 amino acids. V shed 5 bases and J 4 bases; nucleotides not matched to a gene: 7. The germline V gene encodes CDR1 SEHNR and CDR2 FQNEAQ (reference sequence). The CDR3 DNA sequence: TGTGCCAGCAGCCCATCCGGGACAGTCTATGGCTACACCTTC. Its protein is CASSPSGTVYGYTF. Based on the CDR3 plus reference TRBV7-9 and TRBJ1-2, the full variable domain is DTGVSQNPRHKITKRGQNVTFRCDPISEHNRLYWYRQTLGQGPEFLTYFQNEAQLEKSRLLSDRFSAERPKGSFSTLEIQRTEQGDSAMYLCASSPSGTVYGYTFGSGTRLTVV.

The rearrangement uses TRBV4-1 and TRBJ2-7, with D possibly matching TRBD2 (5 bases). Trimming took 1 base from V and 2 from J, leaving 12 bases between them. Germline V gene data show CDR1 as MGHRA and CDR2 as YSYEKL. This CDR3 comprises 15 residues. The CDR3 DNA follows: TGCGCCAGCAGCCAAGTCCAGGACTTGACCTACGAGCAGTACTTC. It yields the protein CASSQVQDLTYEQYF.

The sample holds a few counts of this clone. The V and J genes are TRBV19 and TRBJ1-5, with D hard to call. The germline gives CDR1 LNHDA, CDR2 SQIVND (reference sequence). The CDR3 runs 15 residues. Trimming shortened V by 8 bases and J by 2 bases, and 16 bases separated the two germline ends. CDR3 coding DNA: TGTGCCAGTGGGGATGTGGCGTGGGGCAATCAGCCCCAGCATTTT. It encodes CASGDVAWGNQPQHF.

By proportion, this clone is medium-sized. The chain links TRBV27 to TRBJ2-1; the match to TRBD2 covers 10 bases. In germline, CDR1 is MNHEY, CDR2 SMNVEV (reference sequence). The CDR3 consists of 16 residues. Trimming took 10 bases from V and 3 from J; bases not matched to a gene: 12. The CDR3 sequence is CATGGGSGGYYNEQFF. The DNA for the CDR3 is TGTGCCACCGGCGGGGGTAGCGGGGGGTACTACAATGAGCAGTTCTTC.